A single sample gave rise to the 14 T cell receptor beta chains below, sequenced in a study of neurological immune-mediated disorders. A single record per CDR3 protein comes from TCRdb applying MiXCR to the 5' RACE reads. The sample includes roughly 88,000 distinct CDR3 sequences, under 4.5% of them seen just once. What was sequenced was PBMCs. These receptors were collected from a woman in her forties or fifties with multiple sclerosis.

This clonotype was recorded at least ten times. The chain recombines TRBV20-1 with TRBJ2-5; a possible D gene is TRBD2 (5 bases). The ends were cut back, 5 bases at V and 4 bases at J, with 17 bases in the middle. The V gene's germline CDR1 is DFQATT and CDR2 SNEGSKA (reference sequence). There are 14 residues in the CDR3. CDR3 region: CSASEGLGGETQYF. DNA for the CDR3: TGCAGTGCTTCAGAGGGCCTCGGTGGAGAGACCCAGTACTTC.

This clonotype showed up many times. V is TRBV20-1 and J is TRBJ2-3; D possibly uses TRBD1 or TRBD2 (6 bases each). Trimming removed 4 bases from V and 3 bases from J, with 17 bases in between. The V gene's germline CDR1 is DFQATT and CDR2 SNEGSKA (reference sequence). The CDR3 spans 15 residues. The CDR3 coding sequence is TGCAGTGCTAAGAAGGGGGGCCTCGGTACAGATACGCAGTATTTT. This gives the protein CSAKKGGLGTDTQYF.

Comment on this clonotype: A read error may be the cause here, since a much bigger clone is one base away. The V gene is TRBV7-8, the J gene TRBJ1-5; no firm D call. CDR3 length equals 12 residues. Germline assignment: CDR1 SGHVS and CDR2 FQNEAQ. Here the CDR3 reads CDSSWPDQPQHF. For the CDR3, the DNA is TGTGACAGCAGCTGGCCCGATCAGCCCCAGCATTTT. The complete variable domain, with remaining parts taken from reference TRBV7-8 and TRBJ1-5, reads GAGVSQSPRYKVAKRGQDVALRCDPISGHVSLFWYQQALGQGPEFLTYFQNEAQLDKSGLPSDRFFAERPEGSVSTLKIQRTQQEDSAVYLCDSSWPDQPQHFGDGTRLSIL.

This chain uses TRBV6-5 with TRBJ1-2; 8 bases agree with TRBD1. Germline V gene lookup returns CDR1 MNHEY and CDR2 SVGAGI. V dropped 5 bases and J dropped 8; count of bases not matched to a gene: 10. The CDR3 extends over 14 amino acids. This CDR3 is CASSRRDRGWGYTF. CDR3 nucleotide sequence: TGTGCCAGCAGTCGCCGTGACAGGGGTTGGGGCTACACCTTC.

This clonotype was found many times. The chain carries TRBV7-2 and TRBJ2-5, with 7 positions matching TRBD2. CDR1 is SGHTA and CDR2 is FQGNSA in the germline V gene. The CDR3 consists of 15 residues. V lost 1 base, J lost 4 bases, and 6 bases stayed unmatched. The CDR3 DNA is TGTGCCAGCAGCTTAGGGCGGGGGAGGACAGAGACCCAGTACTTC. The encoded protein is CASSLGRGRTETQYF.

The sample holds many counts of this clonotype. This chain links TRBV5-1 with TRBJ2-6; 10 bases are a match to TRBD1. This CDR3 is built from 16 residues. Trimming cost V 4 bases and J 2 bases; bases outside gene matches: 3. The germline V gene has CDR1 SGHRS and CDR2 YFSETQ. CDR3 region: CASSRTGGTGANVLTF. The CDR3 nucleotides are TGCGCCAGCAGCCGGACAGGGGGGACTGGGGCCAACGTCCTGACTTTC. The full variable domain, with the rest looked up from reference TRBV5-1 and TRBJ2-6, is KAGVTQTPRYLIKTRGQQVTLSCSPISGHRSVSWYQQTPGQGLQFLFEYFSETQRNKGNFPGRFSGRQFSNSRSEMNVSTLELGDSALYLCASSRTGGTGANVLTFGAGSRLTVL.

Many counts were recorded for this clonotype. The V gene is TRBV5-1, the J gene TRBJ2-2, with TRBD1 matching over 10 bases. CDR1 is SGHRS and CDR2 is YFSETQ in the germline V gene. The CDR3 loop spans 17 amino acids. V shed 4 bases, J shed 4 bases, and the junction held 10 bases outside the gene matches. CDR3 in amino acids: CASSLSTDRGPTGELFF. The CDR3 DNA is TGCGCCAGCAGCCTGAGCACCGACAGGGGGCCCACCGGGGAGCTGTTTTTT.

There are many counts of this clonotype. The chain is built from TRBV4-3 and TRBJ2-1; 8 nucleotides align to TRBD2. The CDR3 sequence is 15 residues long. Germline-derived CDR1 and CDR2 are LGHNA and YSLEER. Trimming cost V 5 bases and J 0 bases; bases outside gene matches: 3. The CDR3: CASSSGTSSYNEQFF. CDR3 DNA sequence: TGCGCCAGCAGCTCTGGGACTAGCTCCTACAATGAGCAGTTCTTC.

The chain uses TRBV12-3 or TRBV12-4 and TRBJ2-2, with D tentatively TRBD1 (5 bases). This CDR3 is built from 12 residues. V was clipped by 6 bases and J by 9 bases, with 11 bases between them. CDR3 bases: TGTGCCAGCAGCCCCAGGGCCTGGGAGCTGTTTTTT. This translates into CASSPRAWELFF.

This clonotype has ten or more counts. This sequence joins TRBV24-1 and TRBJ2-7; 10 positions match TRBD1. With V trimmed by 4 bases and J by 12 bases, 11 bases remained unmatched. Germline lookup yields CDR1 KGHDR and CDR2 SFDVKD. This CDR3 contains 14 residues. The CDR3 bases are TGTGCCACCAGTGACCGCACCGGGACAGGGGCTCTGTACTTC. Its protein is CATSDRTGTGALYF.

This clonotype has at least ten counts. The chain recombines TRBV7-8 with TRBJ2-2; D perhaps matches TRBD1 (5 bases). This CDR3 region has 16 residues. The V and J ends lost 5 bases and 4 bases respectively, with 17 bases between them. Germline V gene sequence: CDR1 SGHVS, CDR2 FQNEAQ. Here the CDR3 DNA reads TGTGCCAGCAGCAACCAGGGTAATCAAGGCACCGGGGAGCTGTTTTTT. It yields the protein CASSNQGNQGTGELFF.

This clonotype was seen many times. The CDR3: CASSLGGQTDTQYF. The CDR3 DNA is TGCGCCAGCAGCTTGGGGGGACAGACAGATACGCAGTATTTT. The V call is TRBV5-1, the J call TRBJ2-3; 7 nucleotides align to TRBD1. The V segment lost 0 bases and the J segment 3 bases; nucleotides outside the gene matches: 1. Per the germline V gene, CDR1 is SGHRS and CDR2 is YFSETQ. The CDR3 spans 14 residues.

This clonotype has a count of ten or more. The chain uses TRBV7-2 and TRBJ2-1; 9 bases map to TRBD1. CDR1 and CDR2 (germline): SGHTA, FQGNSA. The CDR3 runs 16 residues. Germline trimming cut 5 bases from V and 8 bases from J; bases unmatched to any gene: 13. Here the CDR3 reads CASSGMGTTGGHEQFF. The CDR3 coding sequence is TGTGCCAGCAGCGGGATGGGAACAACAGGGGGCCATGAGCAGTTCTTC.

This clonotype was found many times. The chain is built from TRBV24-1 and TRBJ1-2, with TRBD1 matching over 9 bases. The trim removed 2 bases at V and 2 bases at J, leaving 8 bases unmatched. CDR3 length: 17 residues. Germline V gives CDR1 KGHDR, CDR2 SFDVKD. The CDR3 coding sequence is TGTGCCACCAGTGATTCCAACCCCGGGACAGGGAACTATGGCTACACCTTC. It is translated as CATSDSNPGTGNYGYTF.